This passage covers 22 T cell receptor beta chains from one sample sequenced in a study of cytomegalovirus exposure and HLA in healthy donors. The PCR was carried out with 60 Vbeta primers and 13 Jbeta primers. Assay used: immunoSEQ multiplex PCR; TCRdb lists only in-frame clones, some missing. In the table there are roughly 44,000 clones, approximately 81% of which are singletons. The source material was PBMCs. The receptor set was obtained from a man aged 50 or older in good health and CMV-seronegative.

The J gene is TRBJ2-7, the V gene TRBV28, with D possibly being TRBD2 (5 bases). Germline V gene sequence: CDR1 MDHEN, CDR2 SYDVKM. The length of the CDR3 is 16 residues. Trimming took off 3 bases at V and 6 bases at J, with 21 bases between the two ends. The chain's CDR3 is CASSLIEGTLYGEQYF. The CDR3 nucleotides read TGTGCCAGCAGTTTGATCGAGGGAACCCTCTACGGCGAGCAGTACTTC.

The chain carries TRBV13 and TRBJ2-5, with 9 bases aligning to TRBD1. This CDR3 region has 14 residues. Germline values: CDR1 PRHDT, CDR2 FYEKMQ (reference sequence). V trimming: 4 bases; J trimming: 5 bases; junction bases outside the gene matches: 5. This chain's CDR3 is CASSYRGRGETQYF. Here the CDR3 DNA reads TGTGCCAGCAGCTACAGGGGGCGCGGGGAGACCCAGTACTTC.

Worth noting for this clone: Other DNA sequences within the sample encode an identical CDR3. This chain links TRBV6-6 with TRBJ2-3; no clear D. The CDR3 spans 11 residues. V was cut by 5 bases and J by 3 bases, with 3 bases left in between. Looked up from germline, CDR1 is MNHNY and CDR2 is SVGAGI (reference sequence). CDR3 sequence (DNA): TGTGCCAGCAGTCATACAGATACGCAGTATTTT. Its protein product is CASSHTDTQYF.

This chain's CDR3 is CASSLASYNEQFF. The CDR3 nucleotides are TGTGCCAGCAGCTTAGCCAGCTACAATGAGCAGTTCTTC. V and J are TRBV7-9 and TRBJ2-1; D gene unclear. Germline V gene sequence: CDR1 SEHNR, CDR2 FQNEAQ (reference sequence). V lost 0 bases and J 3 bases, leaving 3 bases between the germline ends. CDR3 length equals 13 residues.

This sequence joins TRBV18 and TRBJ2-7, with D perhaps TRBD1 (6 bases). The germline V gene encodes CDR1 KGHSH and CDR2 LQKENI. The V end was cut by 3 bases, the J end by 5 bases, with 11 bases between. The CDR3 extends over 13 amino acids. The CDR3 protein is CASSPNRDDEQYF. The DNA for the CDR3 is TGTGCCAGCTCACCCAACAGGGATGACGAGCAGTACTTC.

The chain employs TRBV6-1 and TRBJ1-1, with D maybe TRBD1 (6 bases). Germline V lookup: CDR1 MNHNS, CDR2 SASEGT. V gave up 4 bases and J gave up 1 base, with 13 bases separating them. The CDR3 consists of 15 residues. In nucleotides, the CDR3 is TGTGCCAGCAGTGCGAAGACAGGAGGGAACACTGAAGCTTTCTTT. This sequence encodes CASSAKTGGNTEAFF.

This clone appeared a few times. The CDR3 coding sequence is TGTGCCAGCAGTCTAGGGGCAGGGGGTAGATACGAGCAGTACTTC. It is translated as CASSLGAGGRYEQYF. The chain combines TRBV7-2 with TRBJ2-7, with 7 positions matching TRBD1. CDR3 length equals 15 residues. Trimming cost V 6 bases and J 4 bases; bases outside gene matches: 12. Germline V gene sequence: CDR1 SGHTA, CDR2 FQGNSA.

V and J are TRBV27 and TRBJ2-7; maybe TRBD2 (6 bases). The CDR3 has 13 amino acids. CDR1 and CDR2 from the germline V gene are MNHEY and SMNVEV (reference sequence). V lost 5 bases and J 7 bases, leaving 15 bases between the germline ends. The CDR3 DNA is TGTGCCAGCAGTGCGGGACTGGCCTGGGAGCAGTACTTC. The encoded protein is CASSAGLAWEQYF.

The V and J genes are TRBV4-1 and TRBJ2-7, with 8 bases identical to TRBD2. The CDR3 has 15 residues. V lost 1 base and J lost 5; bases outside the gene matches: 7. The germline CDR1 and CDR2 sequences are MGHRA and YSYEKL. CDR3 sequence: CASSQVGSGTDEQYF. CDR3 sequence (DNA): TGCGCCAGCAGCCAAGTCGGTAGCGGGACCGACGAGCAGTACTTC.

The chain uses TRBV7-9 and TRBJ1-4; 9 positions match TRBD1. In germline, CDR1 is SEHNR, CDR2 FQNEAQ (reference sequence). V lost 5 bases and J lost 5; bases outside the gene matches: 9. The CDR3 has 16 amino acids. The CDR3 region has the DNA TGTGCCAGCAGCGACCGGGACAGGGATCCGAATGAAAAACTGTTTTTT. Amino acids: CASSDRDRDPNEKLFF.

V usage is TRBV6-5 and J usage is TRBJ2-1, with 11 bases aligning to TRBD2. V trimming: 10 bases; J trimming: 9 bases; junction bases outside the gene matches: 14. Germline V gene lookup returns CDR1 MNHEY and CDR2 SVGAGI. CDR3 length: 15 amino acids. This chain's CDR3 is CATQPTSGRWGEQFF. CDR3 in DNA: TGTGCCACCCAGCCTACTAGCGGGAGATGGGGTGAGCAGTTCTTC.

The chain couples TRBV30 to TRBJ1-1; D call uncertain. The CDR3 spans 11 residues. Germline values: CDR1 GTSNPN, CDR2 SVGIG (reference sequence). V gave up 5 bases and J gave up 1 base, with 5 bases separating them. CDR3 loop: CAWGRNTEAFF. CDR3 bases: TGTGCCTGGGGCCGGAACACTGAAGCTTTCTTT.

The rearrangement links TRBV27 to TRBJ2-2; 9 nucleotides agree with TRBD1. In germline, CDR1 is MNHEY, CDR2 SMNVEV (reference sequence). V lost 1 base, J lost 6 bases, and 3 bases stayed unmatched. The CDR3 runs 15 residues. CDR3 region: CASSLWDREAGELFF. CDR3 coding DNA: TGTGCCAGCAGTTTATGGGACAGGGAGGCCGGGGAGCTGTTTTTT.

This chain uses TRBV6-6 with TRBJ2-1; 11 nucleotides match TRBD1. Germline-derived CDR1 and CDR2 are MNHNY and SVGAGI (reference sequence). CDR3 length: 14 amino acids. Trimming at V came to 6 bases and at J to 8 bases, leaving 6 bases not matched to a gene. CDR3 amino acids: CASSNGQGADEQFF. The CDR3 DNA reads TGTGCCAGCAGCAACGGACAGGGGGCCGATGAGCAGTTCTTC.

The chain links TRBV7-9 to TRBJ1-4; D perhaps matches TRBD1 (6 bases). The CDR3 is 16 residues long. V lost 1 base to trimming and J lost 7 bases, with 16 bases between them. CDR1 and CDR2 (germline): SEHNR, FQNEAQ (reference sequence). The CDR3 is CASSLEGVGAGEKLFF. In DNA, the CDR3 is TGTGCCAGCAGCTTAGAGGGCGTGGGGGCAGGTGAAAAACTGTTTTTT.

Of note for this clone: The junction departs from germline at one end; a sequencing error may be responsible. The chain couples TRBV2 to TRBJ2-7; TRBD1 matches 7 bases. The CDR3 runs 15 residues. Per germline, CDR1 SNHLY and CDR2 FYNNEI. CDR3 loop: CASREEGAPYIEQYF. The CDR3, as DNA: TGTGCCAGCAGGGAAGAGGGGGCGCCTTATATCGAGCAGTACTTC.

This chain connects TRBV7-9 to TRBJ1-2, with a weak D call TRBD1 (6 bases). The germline V gene has CDR1 SEHNR and CDR2 FQNEAQ (reference sequence). This CDR3 contains 15 residues. V was pared by 2 bases and J by 3 bases, with 13 bases between. CDR3 nucleotide sequence: TGTGCCAGCAGCTTACGTCAGGGGCGAGACTATGGCTACACCTTC. Translation: CASSLRQGRDYGYTF.

The chain links TRBV4-1 to TRBJ2-7; 9 nucleotides line up with TRBD2. Trimming cost V 0 bases and J 3 bases; bases outside gene matches: 6. The germline gives CDR1 MGHRA, CDR2 YSYEKL. This CDR3 has 16 residues. Here the CDR3 DNA reads TGCGCCAGCAGCCAAGATTGGAGCGGGGGGCACTACGAGCAGTACTTC. It is translated as CASSQDWSGGHYEQYF.

This clone appeared a few times. V and J are TRBV6-5 and TRBJ2-1, with 9 bases identical to TRBD1. Germline V CDR1 and CDR2: MNHEY, SVGAGI. The CDR3 loop spans 15 amino acids. V trimming: 6 bases; J trimming: 4 bases; junction bases outside the gene matches: 7. The CDR3 loop is CASSAQGAGYNEQFF. CDR3 DNA: TGTGCCAGCAGCGCACAGGGGGCAGGTTACAATGAGCAGTTCTTC.

This sequence joins TRBV12-5 and TRBJ2-5; tentatively, D is TRBD2 (5 bases). The CDR3 is 17 residues long. Trimming left V 0 bases short and J 2 bases short, with 16 bases between. The germline V gene encodes CDR1 LGHNT and CDR2 FRNRAP. For the CDR3, the DNA is TGTGCTAGTGGTTTGGTGGACTCCGCAGGAATGCAAGAGACCCAGTACTTC. Protein: CASGLVDSAGMQETQYF.

The chain employs TRBV29-1 and TRBJ2-1, with D perhaps TRBD1 (6 bases). Germline V gene sequence: CDR1 SQVTM, CDR2 ANQGSEA. V lost 6 bases to trimming and J lost 3 bases, with 15 bases between them. The CDR3 spans 14 residues. The CDR3 nucleotides are TGCAGCGTCGACAGGCCAGGCCTCTACAATGAGCAGTTCTTC. Translation: CSVDRPGLYNEQFF.

To note about this clone: The sample contains more than one DNA sequence encoding this CDR3. The chain recombines TRBV29-1 with TRBJ2-5, with D perhaps TRBD2 (6 bases). Trimming removed 6 bases from V and 1 base from J, with 9 bases in between. The CDR3 totals 12 residues. Germline values: CDR1 SQVTM, CDR2 ANQGSEA. CDR3 region: CSVGRTQETQYF. CDR3 nucleotides: TGCAGCGTGGGGAGGACCCAAGAGACCCAGTACTTC.